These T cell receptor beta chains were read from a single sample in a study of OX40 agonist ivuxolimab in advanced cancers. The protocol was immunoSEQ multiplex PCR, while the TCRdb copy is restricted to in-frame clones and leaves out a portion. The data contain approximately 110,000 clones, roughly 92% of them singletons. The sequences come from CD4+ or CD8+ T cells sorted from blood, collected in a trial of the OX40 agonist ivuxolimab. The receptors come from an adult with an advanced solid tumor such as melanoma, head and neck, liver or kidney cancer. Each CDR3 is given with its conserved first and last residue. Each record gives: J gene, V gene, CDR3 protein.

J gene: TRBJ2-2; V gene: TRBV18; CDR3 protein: CASSPPGATGELFF
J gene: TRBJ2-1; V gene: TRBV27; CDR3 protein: CASSRPGINEQFF
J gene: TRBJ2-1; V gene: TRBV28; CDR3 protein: CASSFFSWSSSYNEQFF
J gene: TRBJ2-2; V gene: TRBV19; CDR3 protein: CASSSRSTGANTGELFF
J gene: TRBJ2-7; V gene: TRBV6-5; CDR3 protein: CASRSGQTYEQYF
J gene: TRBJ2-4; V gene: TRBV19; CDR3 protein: CASSFYYSEGSKNIQYF
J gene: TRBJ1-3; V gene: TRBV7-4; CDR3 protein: CASSLRGDRLHGNTIYF
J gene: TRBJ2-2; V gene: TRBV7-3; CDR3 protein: CASSLIPGSNTGELFF
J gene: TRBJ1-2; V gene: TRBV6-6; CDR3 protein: CASTKAGEYGYTF
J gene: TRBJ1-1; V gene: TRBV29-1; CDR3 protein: CSVVVGAGNTEAFF
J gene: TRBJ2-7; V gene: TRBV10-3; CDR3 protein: CAISESLNPGQGGYEQYF
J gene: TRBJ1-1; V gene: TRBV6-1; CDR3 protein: CASSEIGTEAFF
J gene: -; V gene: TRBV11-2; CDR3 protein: CASSPMGSSSYEQYF
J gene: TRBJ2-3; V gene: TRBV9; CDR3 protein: CASSDGQRASTDTQYF
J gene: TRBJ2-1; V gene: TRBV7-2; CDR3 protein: CASSSDIAGVGDEQFF
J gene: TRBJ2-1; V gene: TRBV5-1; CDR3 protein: CASSLFGQGLYNEQFF
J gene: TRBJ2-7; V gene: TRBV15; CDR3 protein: CATSRDAAGLDEQYF
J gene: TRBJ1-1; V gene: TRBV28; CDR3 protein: CASSLQVSLRSVAEAFF
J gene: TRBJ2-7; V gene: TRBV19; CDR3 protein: CASSGRTGATYEQYF
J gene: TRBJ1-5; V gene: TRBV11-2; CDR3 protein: CASSLGTGMVQPQHF
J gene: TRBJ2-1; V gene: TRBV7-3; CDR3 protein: CASSPDGNNEQFF
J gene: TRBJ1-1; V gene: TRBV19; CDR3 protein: CASSTGLGFEAFF
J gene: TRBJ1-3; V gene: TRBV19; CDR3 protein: CASSIRQSGNTIYF
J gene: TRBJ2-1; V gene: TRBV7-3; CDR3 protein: CASSFSGRASEQFF
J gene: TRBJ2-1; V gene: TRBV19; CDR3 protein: CASETSLGQGLNEQFF
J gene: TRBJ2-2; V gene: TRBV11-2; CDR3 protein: CASSLNPRQALAGELFF
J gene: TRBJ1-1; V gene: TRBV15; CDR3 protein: CATSQDRGTEAFF
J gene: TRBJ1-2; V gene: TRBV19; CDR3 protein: CASSMVRGTTNYGYTF
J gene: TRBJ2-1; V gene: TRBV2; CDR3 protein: CASSNRGGYNEQFF
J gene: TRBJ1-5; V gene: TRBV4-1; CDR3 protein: CASSQDQGNQPQHF
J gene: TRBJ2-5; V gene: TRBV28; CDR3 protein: CASSQGQIQETQYF
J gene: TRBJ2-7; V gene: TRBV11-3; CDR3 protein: CASSLGGSGRCSYEQYF
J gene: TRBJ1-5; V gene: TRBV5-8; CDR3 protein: CASSLRAGAQPQHF
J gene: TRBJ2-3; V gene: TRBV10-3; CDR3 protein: CAISRNGDTQYF
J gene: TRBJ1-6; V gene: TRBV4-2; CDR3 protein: CASSDSTRSSYNSPLHF
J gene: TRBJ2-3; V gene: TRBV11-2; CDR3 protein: CASSLGTSASTDTQYF
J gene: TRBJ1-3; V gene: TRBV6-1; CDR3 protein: CASSEMRFSGNTIYF
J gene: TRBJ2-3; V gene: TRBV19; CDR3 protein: CASTPLAGATDTQYF
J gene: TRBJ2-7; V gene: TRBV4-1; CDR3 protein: CASSQDTAAREQYF
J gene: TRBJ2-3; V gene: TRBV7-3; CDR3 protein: CVSSSTSGNTQYF